One and the same sample provided the 8 T cell receptor beta chains below, sequenced in a study of blood T cell repertoires in COVID-19. Assay: immunoSEQ multiplex PCR; the TCRdb copy retains only in-frame clones and omits some. The table includes around 160,000 clones, around 85% detected once. The material sequenced was peripheral blood. The source is a woman aged 40 to 49 with active or convalescent COVID-19.

The gene calls are TRBV7-2 and TRBJ2-5; 14 positions match TRBD2. CDR1 is SGHTA, CDR2 FQGNSA, per germline. The CDR3 has 16 residues. With V trimmed by 5 bases and J by 4 bases, 6 bases remained unmatched. The CDR3 loop reads CASSPGTSGRRETQYF. Here the CDR3 DNA reads TGTGCCAGCAGCCCCGGGACTAGCGGGAGAAGAGAGACCCAGTACTTC.

V and J are TRBV4-3 and TRBJ2-7; 8 bases line up with TRBD1. Germline trimming cut 4 bases from V and 4 bases from J; bases unmatched to any gene: 6. This CDR3 contains 14 residues. The germline gives CDR1 LGHNA, CDR2 YSLEER. CDR3 sequence reads: CASSLGTGQYEQYF. The DNA of the CDR3 is TGCGCCAGCAGCCTAGGGACAGGCCAATACGAGCAGTACTTC.

The V gene is TRBV28, the J gene TRBJ1-1; tentative D call: TRBD1 (5 bases). With 6 bases removed from V and 0 bases from J, the gap between germline ends came to 14 bases. This CDR3 has 15 residues. Germline CDR1 reads MDHEN; CDR2 reads SYDVKM. CDR3 residues: CASSPAGDVNTEAFF. The CDR3 coding sequence is TGTGCCAGCAGCCCGGCGGGGGACGTGAACACTGAAGCTTTCTTT. The full variable domain, rest sourced from reference TRBV28 and TRBJ1-1, is DVKVTQSSRYLVKRTGEKVFLECVQDMDHENMFWYRQDPGLGLRLIYFSYDVKMKEKGDIPEGYSVSREKKERFSLILESASTNQTSMYLCASSPAGDVNTEAFFGQGTRLTVV.

V usage is TRBV6-5 and J usage is TRBJ1-3; D perhaps matches TRBD1 (6 bases). This CDR3 region has 13 residues. Trimming took 5 bases from V and 4 from J, leaving 9 bases between them. Germline CDR1 MNHEY, CDR2 SVGAGI. DNA of the CDR3: TGTGCCAGCAGTCGACAGGCGGGAAACACCATATATTTT. This codes for CASSRQAGNTIYF.

The chain has TRBV7-2 and TRBJ2-5; 10 bases map to TRBD1. Germline lookup yields CDR1 SGHTA and CDR2 FQGNSA. There are 14 residues in the CDR3. V was pared by 9 bases and J by 5 bases, with 9 bases of the junction left unmatched. The CDR3 region is CASTPGQGWETQYF. CDR3 nucleotides: TGTGCCAGTACACCGGGACAGGGGTGGGAGACCCAGTACTTC.

The rearrangement links TRBV5-6 to TRBJ2-1, with a possible D match to TRBD1 (6 bases). Germline V gene data show CDR1 as SGHDT and CDR2 as YYEEEE. The CDR3 extends over 12 amino acids. V was shortened by 4 bases and J by 14 bases, with 16 bases between the two germline ends. CDR3 bases: TGTGCCAGCAGCCCAGGGACAAAGACAGAGTTCTTC. This gives the protein CASSPGTKTEFF.

This clone was seen a handful of times. This chain uses TRBV2 with TRBJ1-6; D possibly corresponds to TRBD1 (5 bases). This CDR3 contains 16 residues. V gave up 2 bases and J gave up 6 bases, with 14 bases separating them. The V gene's germline CDR1 is SNHLY and CDR2 FYNNEI. The CDR3 bases are TGTGCCAGCAGTGAATTATCTATAGGGGTTAATTCACCCCTCCACTTT. Residues: CASSELSIGVNSPLHF.

The chain couples TRBV6-2 or TRBV6-3 to TRBJ1-2, with 8 bases fitting TRBD1. Germline loops: CDR1 MNHEY, CDR2 SVGEGT. The CDR3 has 13 residues. V shed 6 bases, J shed 8 bases, and the junction held 8 bases outside the gene matches. CDR3 in amino acids: CASSFDRGGGYTF. The CDR3 DNA is TGTGCCAGCAGCTTCGACAGGGGAGGCGGCTACACCTTC.